Presented here are 3 T cell receptor beta chains from one specimen sequenced in a study of beta chain features in type 1 diabetes. Notes on the study in general: Patients with Type 1 diabetes showed moderately but significantly shorter TCRB CDR3s in all four CD4+ subsets.

The study reverse transcribed the entire isolated RNA, so it sequenced expressed TCRB transcripts. The table came from immunoSEQ multiplex PCR; TCRdb's copy has only in-frame clones and leaves some out. The sample lists approximately 120,000 clones, approximately 15% occurring once. Their antigens are not known. The specimen sequenced was central memory CD4+ T cells from blood. These receptors all come from a man aged 18 to 29 with type 1 diabetes.

This clone came up many times. This chain links TRBV7-8 with TRBJ2-5, with D unresolved. Germline V gene data show CDR1 as SGHVS and CDR2 as FQNEAQ. V shed 2 bases and J shed 5 bases, with 18 bases lying between them. CDR3 size: 16 residues. The chain's CDR3 is CASSLRQAGRQETQYF. DNA for the CDR3: TGTGCCAGCAGCTTACGCCAGGCTGGCCGCCAGGAGACCCAGTACTTC.

The rearrangement joins TRBV5-4 to TRBJ2-3; D uncertain. This CDR3 is 13 amino acids long. V lost 0 bases and J lost 5, with 7 bases in between. Germline lookup yields CDR1 SGHNT and CDR2 YYREEE (reference sequence). CDR3 sequence reads: CASSLDFQDTQYF. The CDR3 DNA reads TGTGCCAGCAGCTTGGACTTCCAAGATACGCAGTATTTT.

A remark on this clone: One end of the junction fails to match germline, which may point to a read error. This chain links TRBV7-2 with TRBJ1-2; D uncertain. The germline V gene has CDR1 SGHTA and CDR2 FQGNSA. This CDR3 is built from 15 residues. For the CDR3, the DNA is TGCGCCAGCAGCCAAGTCCCCGGCACCCACTATGGCTACACCTTC. Translating it yields CASSQVPGTHYGYTF.